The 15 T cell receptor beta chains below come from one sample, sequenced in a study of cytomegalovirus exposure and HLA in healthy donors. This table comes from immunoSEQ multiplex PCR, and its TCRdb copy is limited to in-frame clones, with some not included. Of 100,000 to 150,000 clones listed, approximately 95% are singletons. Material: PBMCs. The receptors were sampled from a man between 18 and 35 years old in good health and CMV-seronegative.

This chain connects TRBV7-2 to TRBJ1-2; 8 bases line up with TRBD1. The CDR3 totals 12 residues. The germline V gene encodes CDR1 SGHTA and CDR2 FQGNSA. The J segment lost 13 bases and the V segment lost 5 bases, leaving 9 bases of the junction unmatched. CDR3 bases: TGTGCCAGCAGCCCTGGGGGACAGGAATCCACCTTC. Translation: CASSPGGQESTF.

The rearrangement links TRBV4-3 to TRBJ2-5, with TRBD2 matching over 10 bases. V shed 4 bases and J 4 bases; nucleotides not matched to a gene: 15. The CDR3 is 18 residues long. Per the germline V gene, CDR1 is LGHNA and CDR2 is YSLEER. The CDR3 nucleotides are TGCGCCAGCAGCCCTGGGGCTAGCGGGAGACTTGGGGCAGAGACCCAGTACTTC. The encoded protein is CASSPGASGRLGAETQYF.

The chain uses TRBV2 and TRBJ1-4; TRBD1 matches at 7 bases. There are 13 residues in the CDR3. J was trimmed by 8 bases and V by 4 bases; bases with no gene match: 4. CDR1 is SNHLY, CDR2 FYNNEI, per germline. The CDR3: CASSGQGREKLFF. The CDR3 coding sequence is TGTGCCAGCAGTGGACAGGGCCGGGAAAAACTGTTTTTT.

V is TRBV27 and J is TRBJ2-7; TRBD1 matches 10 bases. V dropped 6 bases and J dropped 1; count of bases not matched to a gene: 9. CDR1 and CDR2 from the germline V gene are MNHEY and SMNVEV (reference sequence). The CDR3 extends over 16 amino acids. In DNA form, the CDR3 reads TGTGCCAGCAGGAGATCCTGGACAGGGGGTTCCTACGAGCAGTACTTC. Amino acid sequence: CASRRSWTGGSYEQYF.

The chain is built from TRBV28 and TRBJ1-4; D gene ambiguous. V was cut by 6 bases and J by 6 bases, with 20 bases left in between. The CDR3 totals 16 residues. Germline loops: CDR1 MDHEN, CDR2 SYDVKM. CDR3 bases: TGTGCCAGCAGCCCCTCGGAGGCGCCTAGACATGAAAAACTGTTTTTT. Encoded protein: CASSPSEAPRHEKLFF.

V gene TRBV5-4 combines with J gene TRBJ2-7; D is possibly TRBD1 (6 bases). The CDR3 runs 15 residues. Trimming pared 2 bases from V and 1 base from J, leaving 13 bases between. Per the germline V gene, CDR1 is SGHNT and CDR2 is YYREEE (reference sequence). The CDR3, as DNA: TGTGCCAGCAGCTTAAGGACAGTCGCTTCCTACGAGCAGTACTTC. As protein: CASSLRTVASYEQYF.

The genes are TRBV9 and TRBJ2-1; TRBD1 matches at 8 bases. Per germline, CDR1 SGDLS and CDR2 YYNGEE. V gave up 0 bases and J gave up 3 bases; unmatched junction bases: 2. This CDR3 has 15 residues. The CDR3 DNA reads TGTGCCAGCAGCGTAGGGGACAGGATCTACAATGAGCAGTTCTTC. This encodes CASSVGDRIYNEQFF.

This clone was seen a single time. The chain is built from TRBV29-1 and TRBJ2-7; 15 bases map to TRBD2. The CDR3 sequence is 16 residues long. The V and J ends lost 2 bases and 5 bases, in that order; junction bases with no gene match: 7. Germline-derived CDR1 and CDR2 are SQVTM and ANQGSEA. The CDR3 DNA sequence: TGCAGCGTTGAACGCCCGGGACTAGCGGGAGGAAACGAGCAGTACTTC. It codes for CSVERPGLAGGNEQYF.

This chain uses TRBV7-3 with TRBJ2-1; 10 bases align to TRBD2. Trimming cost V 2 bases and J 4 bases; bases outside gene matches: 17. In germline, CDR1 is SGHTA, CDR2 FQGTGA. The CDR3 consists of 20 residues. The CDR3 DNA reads TGTGCCAGCAGCTTAGCGCCGGGGCGTGGGCTAGCGGGAGCGTACAATGAGCAGTTCTTC. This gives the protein CASSLAPGRGLAGAYNEQFF.

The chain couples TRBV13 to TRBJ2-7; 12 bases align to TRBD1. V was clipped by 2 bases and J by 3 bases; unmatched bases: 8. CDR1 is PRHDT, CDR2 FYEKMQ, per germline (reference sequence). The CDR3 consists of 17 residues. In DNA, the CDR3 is TGTGCCAGCAGCTTATCGGGACAGGGGGCCGGCTACTACGAGCAGTACTTC. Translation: CASSLSGQGAGYYEQYF.

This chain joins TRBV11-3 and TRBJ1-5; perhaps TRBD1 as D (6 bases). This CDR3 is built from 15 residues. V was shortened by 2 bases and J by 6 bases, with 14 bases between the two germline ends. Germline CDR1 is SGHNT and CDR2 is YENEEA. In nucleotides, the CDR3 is TGTGCCAGCAGCTTAAGCACAGGGAAAGGTCAGCCCCAGCATTTT. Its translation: CASSLSTGKGQPQHF. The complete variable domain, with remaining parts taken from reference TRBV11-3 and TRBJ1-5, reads EAGVVQSPRYKIIEKKQPVAFWCNPISGHNTLYWYLQNLGQGPELLIRYENEEAVDDSQLPKDRFSAERLKGVDSTLKIQPAELGDSAVYLCASSLSTGKGQPQHFGDGTRLSIL.

The CDR3 nucleotides read TGTGCCAGCAGCCCCGGGACAGTCTATCAGCCCCAGCATTTT. Translated, it gives CASSPGTVYQPQHF. The gene calls are TRBV7-9 and TRBJ1-5; 7 positions match TRBD1. Germline CDR1 is SEHNR and CDR2 is FQNEAQ (reference sequence). The J segment lost 5 bases and the V segment lost 5 bases, leaving 6 bases of the junction unmatched. The CDR3 totals 14 residues.

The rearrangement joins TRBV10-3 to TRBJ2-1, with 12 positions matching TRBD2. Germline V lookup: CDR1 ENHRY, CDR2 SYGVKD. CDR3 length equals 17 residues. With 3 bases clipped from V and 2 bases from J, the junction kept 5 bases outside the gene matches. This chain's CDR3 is CAISEDRLAGAYNEQFF. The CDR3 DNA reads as TGTGCCATCAGTGAAGACCGACTAGCGGGAGCCTACAATGAGCAGTTCTTC.

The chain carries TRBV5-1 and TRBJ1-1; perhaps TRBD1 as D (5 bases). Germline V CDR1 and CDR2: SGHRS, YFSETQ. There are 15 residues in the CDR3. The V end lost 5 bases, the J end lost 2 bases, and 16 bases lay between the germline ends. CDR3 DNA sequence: TGCGCCAGCAGTCTAAGGGGCCCCGAAAACACTGAAGCTTTCTTT. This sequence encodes CASSLRGPENTEAFF.

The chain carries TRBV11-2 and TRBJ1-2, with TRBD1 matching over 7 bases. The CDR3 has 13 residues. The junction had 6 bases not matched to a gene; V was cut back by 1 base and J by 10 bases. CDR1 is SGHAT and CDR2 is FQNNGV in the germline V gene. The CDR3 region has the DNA TGTGCCAGCAGCTTAGCAGGGGGACAGTACTACACCTTC. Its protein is CASSLAGGQYYTF.